These T cell receptor beta chains were read from a single sample in a study of blood T cell repertoires in COVID-19. Produced via immunoSEQ multiplex PCR; TCRdb's table is partial and in-frame only. This table holds about 80,000 clones, 90% found once. Sequencing was carried out using peripheral blood. These receptors all come from a woman aged 80 or older with active or convalescent COVID-19. Both conserved end residues are part of each CDR3. Not every row has a clone size; where given, it reads once, few, many or a size class.

size,V,J,CDR3
-,TRBV6-2/TRBV6-3,TRBJ2-5,CASSYGQTYQETQYF
-,TRBV2,TRBJ2-2,CASSEGGREGLDTGELFF
-,TRBV19,TRBJ2-1,CASSPQGGSYNEQFF
-,TRBV18,TRBJ1-1,CASSSTGDLGSTEAFF
-,TRBV27,TRBJ2-7,CASRRGAGTYEQYF
-,TRBV6-1,TRBJ1-1,CASSEAPTGAFTEAFF
-,TRBV7-8,TRBJ1-1,CASSLVGGVKAFF
-,TRBV12-3/TRBV12-4,TRBJ1-2,CASSLGGGGGYTF
-,TRBV27,TRBJ2-1,CASSYSGLDNEQFF
-,TRBV3-1/TRBV3-2,TRBJ1-2,CASSQVTSYGYTF
once,TRBV28,TRBJ2-1,CASSLGQGFSYNEQFF
-,TRBV5-1,TRBJ2-7,CASSLGGLFYEQYF
-,TRBV27,TRBJ1-5,CASSRDSPNQPQHF
once,TRBV7-2,TRBJ1-1,CASSPTRQGQAFF
-,TRBV10-1,TRBJ2-3,CASSEWTQSTDTQYF
-,TRBV7-2,TRBJ2-3,CASSASLAGGGPTDTQYF
-,TRBV27,TRBJ2-3,CASSHRAPADTQYF
-,TRBV9,TRBJ2-7,CASSVGGGGYEQYF
-,TRBV7-2,TRBJ2-3,CASSQDGGAEDTQYF
once,TRBV6-5,TRBJ1-1,CASRAGGNTEAFF
-,TRBV6-2/TRBV6-3,TRBJ2-3,CASSYTSGSTDTQYF
-,TRBV5-1,TRBJ2-2,CASSSRQGSTGELFF
-,TRBV9,TRBJ2-2,CASSVSGRSNTGELFF
-,TRBV7-9,TRBJ1-4,CASSFGGDLAEKLFF
-,TRBV28,TRBJ2-1,CASTRGSSYNEQFF
-,TRBV7-5,TRBJ1-6,CARNVRGCSYNSPLHF
once,TRBV28,TRBJ2-7,CASSLRTGGYEQYF
once,TRBV6-2/TRBV6-3,TRBJ1-4,CASSRGGGFAKLFF
-,TRBV18,TRBJ1-2,CASSSNRDSYGYTF
-,TRBV28,TRBJ1-5,CASRLPGQPQHF
-,TRBV28,TRBJ1-5,CASSLFRAQHNQPQHF
-,TRBV30,TRBJ2-7,CAWTGAYEQYF
-,TRBV28,TRBJ2-1,CASSLGVEQFF
-,TRBV6-5,TRBJ1-1,CASLKQGRWTEAFF
-,TRBV7-9,TRBJ1-4,CASRLQGDGEKLFF
-,TRBV18,TRBJ2-3,CASSPLGTSGSTDTQYF
-,TRBV28,TRBJ1-1,CASSLFGRGQGENTEAFF
-,TRBV6-5,TRBJ1-2,CASNGYGVFYYGYTF
-,TRBV12-5,TRBJ2-1,CASGLIDEQFF
-,TRBV19,TRBJ2-7,CASSIDAYSYEQYF
-,TRBV5-6,TRBJ1-1,CASSLTRALNTEAFF
-,TRBV6-2/TRBV6-3,TRBJ2-1,CASSYSKTSGSINEQFF
-,TRBV10-2,TRBJ2-1,CASMTSGWNEQFF
-,TRBV9,TRBJ2-2,CASSVLTSRGNTGELFF
-,TRBV28,TRBJ2-1,CASSFRSIVSYNEQFF
-,TRBV7-2,TRBJ2-3,CASSLDWGADTQYF
-,TRBV28,TRBJ1-1,CASRNIGQGNTEAFF